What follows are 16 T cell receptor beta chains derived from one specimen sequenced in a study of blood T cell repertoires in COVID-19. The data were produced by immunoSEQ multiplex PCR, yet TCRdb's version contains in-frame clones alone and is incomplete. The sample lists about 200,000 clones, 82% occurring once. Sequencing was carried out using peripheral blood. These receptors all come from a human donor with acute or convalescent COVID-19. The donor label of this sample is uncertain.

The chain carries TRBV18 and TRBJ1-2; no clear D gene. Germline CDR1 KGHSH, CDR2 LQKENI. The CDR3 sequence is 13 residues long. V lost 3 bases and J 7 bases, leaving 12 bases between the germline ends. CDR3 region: CASSPNIQAGYTF. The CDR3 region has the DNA TGTGCCAGCTCACCGAATATTCAGGCTGGCTACACCTTC.

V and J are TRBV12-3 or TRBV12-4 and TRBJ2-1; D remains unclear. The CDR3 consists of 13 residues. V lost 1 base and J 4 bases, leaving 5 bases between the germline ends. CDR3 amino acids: CASSLESYNEQFF. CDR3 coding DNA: TGTGCCAGCAGTTTAGAATCATACAATGAGCAGTTCTTC.

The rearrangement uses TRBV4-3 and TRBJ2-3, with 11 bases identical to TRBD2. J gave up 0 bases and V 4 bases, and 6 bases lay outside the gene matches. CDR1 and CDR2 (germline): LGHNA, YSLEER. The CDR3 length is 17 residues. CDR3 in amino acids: CASSPTWTSGSTDTQYF. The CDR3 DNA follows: TGCGCCAGCAGCCCAACGTGGACTAGCGGGAGCACAGATACGCAGTATTTT.

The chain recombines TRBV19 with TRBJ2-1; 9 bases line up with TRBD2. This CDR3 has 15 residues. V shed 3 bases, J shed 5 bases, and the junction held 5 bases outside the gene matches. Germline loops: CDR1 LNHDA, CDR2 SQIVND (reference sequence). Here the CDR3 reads CASSISGSGHNEQFF. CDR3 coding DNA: TGTGCCAGTAGTATTAGCGGGAGTGGGCACAATGAGCAGTTCTTC.

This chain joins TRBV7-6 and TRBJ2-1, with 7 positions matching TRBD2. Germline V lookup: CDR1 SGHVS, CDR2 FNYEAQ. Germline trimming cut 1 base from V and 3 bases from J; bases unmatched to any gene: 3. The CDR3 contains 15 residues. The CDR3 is CASSLGTSDYNEQFF. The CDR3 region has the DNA TGTGCCAGCAGCTTAGGAACTAGCGACTACAATGAGCAGTTCTTC.

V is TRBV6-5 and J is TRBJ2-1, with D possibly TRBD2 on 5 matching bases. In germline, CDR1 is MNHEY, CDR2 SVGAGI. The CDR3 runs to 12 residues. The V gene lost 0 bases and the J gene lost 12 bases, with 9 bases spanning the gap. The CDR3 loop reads CASSYSGDSQFF. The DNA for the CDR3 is TGTGCCAGCAGTTACTCGGGAGACTCGCAGTTCTTC.

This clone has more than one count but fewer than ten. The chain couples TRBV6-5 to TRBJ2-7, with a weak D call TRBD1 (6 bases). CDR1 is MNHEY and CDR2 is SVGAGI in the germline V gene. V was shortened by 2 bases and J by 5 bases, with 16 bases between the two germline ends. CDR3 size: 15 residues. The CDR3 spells CASSYEGGRINEQYF. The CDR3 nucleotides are TGTGCCAGCAGTTACGAAGGGGGAAGGATAAACGAGCAGTACTTC.

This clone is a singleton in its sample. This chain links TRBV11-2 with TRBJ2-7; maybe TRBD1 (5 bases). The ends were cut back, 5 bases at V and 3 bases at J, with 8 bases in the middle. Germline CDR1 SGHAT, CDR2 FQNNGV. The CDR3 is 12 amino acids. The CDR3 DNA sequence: TGTGCCAGCAGCCAGACAGACTACGAGCAGTACTTC. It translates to CASSQTDYEQYF. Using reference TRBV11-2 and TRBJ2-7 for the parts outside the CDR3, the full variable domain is EAGVAQSPRYKIIEKRQSVAFWCNPISGHATLYWYQQILGQGPKLLIQFQNNGVVDDSQLPKDRFSAERLKGVDSTLKIQPAKLEDSAVYLCASSQTDYEQYFGPGTRLTVT.

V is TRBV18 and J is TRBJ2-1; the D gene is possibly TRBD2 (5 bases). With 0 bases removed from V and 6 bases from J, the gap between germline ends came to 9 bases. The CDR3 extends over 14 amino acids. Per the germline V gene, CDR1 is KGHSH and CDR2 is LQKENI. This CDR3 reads CASSPPSRGNEQFF. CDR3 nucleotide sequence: TGTGCCAGCTCACCACCTAGCCGGGGCAATGAGCAGTTCTTC.

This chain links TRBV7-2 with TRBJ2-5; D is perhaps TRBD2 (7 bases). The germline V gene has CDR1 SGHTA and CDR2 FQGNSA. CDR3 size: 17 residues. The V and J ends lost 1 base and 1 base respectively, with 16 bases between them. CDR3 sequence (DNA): TGTGCCAGCAGCTTAGGTGGGGGGGGCCGTTTCCAAGAGACCCAGTACTTC. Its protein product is CASSLGGGGRFQETQYF.

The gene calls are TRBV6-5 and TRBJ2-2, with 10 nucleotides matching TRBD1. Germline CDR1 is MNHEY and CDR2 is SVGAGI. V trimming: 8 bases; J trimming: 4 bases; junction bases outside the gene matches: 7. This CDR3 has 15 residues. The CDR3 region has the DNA TGTGCCAGCCGACCGGGACAGGGGTTCACCGGGGAGCTGTTTTTT. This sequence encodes CASRPGQGFTGELFF.

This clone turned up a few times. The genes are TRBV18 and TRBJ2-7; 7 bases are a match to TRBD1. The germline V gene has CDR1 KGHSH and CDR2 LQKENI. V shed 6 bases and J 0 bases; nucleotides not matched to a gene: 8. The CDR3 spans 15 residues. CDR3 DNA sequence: TGTGCCAGCTCCCATGGACAGGCTAGCTCCTACGAGCAGTACTTC. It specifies CASSHGQASSYEQYF.

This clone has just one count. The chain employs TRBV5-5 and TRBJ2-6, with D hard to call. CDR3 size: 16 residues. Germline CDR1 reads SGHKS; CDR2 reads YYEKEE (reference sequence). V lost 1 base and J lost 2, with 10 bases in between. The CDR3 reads CASSLQFITGANVLTF. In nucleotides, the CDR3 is TGTGCCAGCAGCTTGCAGTTTATTACTGGGGCCAACGTCCTGACTTTC. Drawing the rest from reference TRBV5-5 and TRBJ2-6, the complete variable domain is DAGVTQSPTHLIKTRGQQVTLRCSPISGHKSVSWYQQVLGQGPQFIFQYYEKEERGRGNFPDRFSARQFPNYSSELNVNALLLGDSALYLCASSLQFITGANVLTFGAGSRLTVL.

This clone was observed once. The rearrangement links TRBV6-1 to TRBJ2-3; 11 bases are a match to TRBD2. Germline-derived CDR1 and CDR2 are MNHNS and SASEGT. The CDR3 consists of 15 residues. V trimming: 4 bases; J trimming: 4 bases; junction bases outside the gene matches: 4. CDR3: CASSGTSGYSDTQYF. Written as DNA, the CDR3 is TGTGCCAGCAGTGGGACTAGCGGGTACTCAGATACGCAGTATTTT.

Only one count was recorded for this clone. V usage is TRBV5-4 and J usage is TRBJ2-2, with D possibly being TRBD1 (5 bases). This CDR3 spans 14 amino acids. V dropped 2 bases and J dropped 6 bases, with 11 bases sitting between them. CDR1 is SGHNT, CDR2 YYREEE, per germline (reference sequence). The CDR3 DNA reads TGTGCCAGCAGCTTACCCAGGGCCGCCGGGGAGCTGTTTTTT. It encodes CASSLPRAAGELFF.

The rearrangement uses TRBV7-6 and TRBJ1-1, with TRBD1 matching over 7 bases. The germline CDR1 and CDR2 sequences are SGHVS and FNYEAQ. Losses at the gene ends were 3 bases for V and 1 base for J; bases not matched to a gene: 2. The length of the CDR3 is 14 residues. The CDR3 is CASSFRQGNTEAFF. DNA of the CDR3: TGTGCCAGCAGCTTCCGACAGGGGAACACTGAAGCTTTCTTT.